This T cell receptor beta chain emerged from a study of cytomegalovirus exposure and HLA in healthy donors. Overall study findings and caveats: The classifier was said to identify cytomegalovirus status with high specificity and sensitivity. Later analysis suggested most CMV-associated TCR beta chains were HLA-restricted. Relative to equally common others, HLA-associated TCR beta chains showed greater clonal expansion in a later analysis. Listed as cytomegalovirus-associated were 150 or so TCR beta chains.

This clone turned up a few times. Antigen: not known. With 60 Vbeta and 13 Jbeta primers, the PCR was carried out. The protocol was immunoSEQ multiplex PCR, while the TCRdb copy is restricted to in-frame clones and leaves out a portion. The sample carries 60,000 to 70,000 clones, about 70% recorded once. The CDR3 contains 12 residues. Trimming took 2 bases from V and 6 from J, leaving 8 bases between them. Germline V gene sequence: CDR1 GTSNPN, CDR2 SVGIG (reference sequence). The chain has TRBV30 and TRBJ2-4; D is undetermined. Sequenced: PBMCs. The clonotype originates from a woman aged 25 to 45 in good health and CMV-seronegative. In nucleotides, the CDR3 is TGTGCCTGGAGTATGAGGAGAAACATTCAGTACTTC. Translated: CAWSMRRNIQYF.